The following is a T cell receptor beta chain sequence with its context. This table comes from immunoSEQ multiplex PCR, and its TCRdb copy is limited to in-frame clones, with some not included. The data hold some 37,000 clones, with around 92% observed a single time. These data come from a study of T cell changes during pregnancy in multiple sclerosis. CDR1 and CDR2 from the germline V gene are SGHKS and YYEKEE (reference sequence). The CDR3 sequence is 14 residues long. With 0 bases removed from V and 3 bases from J, the gap between germline ends came to 7 bases. The TCR sequence derives from a female donor with multiple sclerosis, enrolled in a pregnancy study. Sequenced material: PBMCs (not recorded whether the cells were cultured). The chain uses TRBV5-5 and TRBJ2-4; D unclear. CDR3 in amino acids: CASSLVLGKNIQYF. The CDR3 DNA sequence: TGTGCCAGCAGCTTGGTTTTGGGCAAAAACATTCAGTACTTC.